This T cell receptor (beta chain) is from a study of blood T cell repertoires in COVID-19. Across the whole study: PBMCs, B-cell-depleted T cells, or T cells provided the cDNA or gDNA that made up the material.

Original data processing: Reference gene primer amplification gave estimated nucleated cell counts. Only in-frame clones appear in the TCRdb table, and some are missing; sequencing was by immunoSEQ multiplex PCR. V, J and clone size are those of that table, while D and trimming were read from the DNA. The table records under 130,000 clones, over 75% of them present only once. The sequence came from a human donor in a cohort sampled during active COVID-19. The sequenced sample consisted of peripheral blood.

The CDR3 bases are TGCAGCGTCGCGCCAGGAGGTTATGGCTACACCTTC. Amino acid sequence: CSVAPGGYGYTF. V is TRBV29-1 and J is TRBJ1-2; D is unclear. Germline V gene data show CDR1 as SQVTM and CDR2 as ANQGSEA. The V end was cut by 6 bases, the J end by 5 bases, with 13 bases between. This CDR3 is built from 12 residues. The variable domain in full, completed from reference TRBV29-1 and TRBJ1-2, reads SAVISQKPSRDICQRGTSLTIQCQVDSQVTMMFWYRQQPGQSLTLIATANQGSEATYESGFVIDKFPISRPNLTFSTLTVSNMSPEDSSIYLCSVAPGGYGYTFGSGTRLTVV.